This T cell receptor (beta chain) was observed in a study of vaccination effects on CD4 cells after COVID-19. Antigen-specific CD4+ T cells were first expanded with viral peptide pools by the ViraFEST assay and only then sequenced. Subsequent to a culture period of 10 to 11 days, CD4+ T cells were isolated. Nobody among the vaccine recipients had prior SARS-CoV-2 infection (nucleocapsid antibodies were negative). It was with 10 IU/ml IL-2 and about 10 ug/ml peptides that around 1.8 million PBMC per well were cultured. Germline V gene data show CDR1 as SQVTM and CDR2 as ANQGSEA. The CDR3 spans 11 residues. V gave up 4 bases and J gave up 5 bases, with 8 bases separating them. Note on this clone: What it binds is unknown.

Data came from immunoSEQ multiplex PCR; TCRdb stores just in-frame clones and leaves some out. The sample consists of about 52,000 clones, just under 80% of them appearing once. Study-wide results and caveats: Missing from the study were early post-infection timepoints, and its convalescent patients were few. Among infection- and vaccine-induced clones, marked clonal contraction occurred late after vaccination.

The sequences come from CD4+ T cells from PBMCs cultured with HCoV-OC43 spike peptides, collected before COVID-19 vaccination. Subset described: HCoV-OC43 spike overlapping peptide pool stimulation. The sequence derives from a human donor who received a COVID-19 vaccine. The chain has TRBV29-1 and TRBJ2-5; D uncertain. CDR3: CSVGVGETQYF. DNA for the CDR3: TGCAGCGTTGGGGTAGGGGAGACCCAGTACTTC.